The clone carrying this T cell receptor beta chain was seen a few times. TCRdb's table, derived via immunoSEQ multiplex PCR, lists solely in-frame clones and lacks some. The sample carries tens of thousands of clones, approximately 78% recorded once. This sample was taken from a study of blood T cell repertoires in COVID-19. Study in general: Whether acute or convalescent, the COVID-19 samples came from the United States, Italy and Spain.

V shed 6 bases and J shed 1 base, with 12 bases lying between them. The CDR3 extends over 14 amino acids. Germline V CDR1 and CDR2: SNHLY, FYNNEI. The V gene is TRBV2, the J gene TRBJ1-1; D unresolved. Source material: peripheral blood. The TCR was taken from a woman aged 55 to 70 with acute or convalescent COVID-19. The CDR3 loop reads CASRPSGENTEAFF. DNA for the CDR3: TGTGCCAGCAGACCCTCTGGAGAGAACACTGAAGCTTTCTTT.